This T cell receptor (beta chain) was profiled in a study of cytomegalovirus exposure and HLA in healthy donors. PCR primers comprised 60 Vbeta and 13 Jbeta primers. The data were produced by immunoSEQ multiplex PCR, yet TCRdb's version contains in-frame clones alone and is incomplete. The table records 160,000 or so clones, over 65% of them present only once. Trimming pared 0 bases from V and 2 bases from J, leaving 13 bases between. Looked up from germline, CDR1 is LGHNA and CDR2 is YNFKEQ. This CDR3 is 16 amino acids long. The origin of this receptor is a man younger than 35 in good health and CMV-seropositive. The source material was PBMCs. The chain couples TRBV4-2 to TRBJ1-2; TRBD1 might be the D (6 bases). This CDR3 is CASSQELGGQNYGYTF. CDR3 nucleotides: TGTGCCAGCAGCCAAGAGTTAGGTGGACAGAACTATGGCTACACCTTC.